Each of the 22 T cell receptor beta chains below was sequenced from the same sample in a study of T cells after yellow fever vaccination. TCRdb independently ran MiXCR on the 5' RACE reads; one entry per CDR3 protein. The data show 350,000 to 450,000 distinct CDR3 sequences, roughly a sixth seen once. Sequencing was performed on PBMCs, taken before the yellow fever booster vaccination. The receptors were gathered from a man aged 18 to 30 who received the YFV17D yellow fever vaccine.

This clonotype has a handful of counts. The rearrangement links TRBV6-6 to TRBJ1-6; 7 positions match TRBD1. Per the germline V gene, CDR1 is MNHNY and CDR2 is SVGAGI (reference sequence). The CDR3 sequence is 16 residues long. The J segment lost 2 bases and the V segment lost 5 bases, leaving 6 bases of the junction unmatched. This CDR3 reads CASSTTGYPYNSPLHF. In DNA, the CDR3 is TGTGCCAGCAGTACGACAGGGTATCCCTATAATTCACCCCTCCACTTT.

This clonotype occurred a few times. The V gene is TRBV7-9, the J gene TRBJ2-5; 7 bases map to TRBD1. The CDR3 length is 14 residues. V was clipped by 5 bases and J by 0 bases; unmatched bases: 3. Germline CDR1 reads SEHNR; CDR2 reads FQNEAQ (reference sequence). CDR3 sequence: CASSRDSYQETQYF. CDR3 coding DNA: TGTGCCAGCAGCCGGGACAGCTACCAAGAGACCCAGTACTTC. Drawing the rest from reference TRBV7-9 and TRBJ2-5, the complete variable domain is DTGVSQNPRHKITKRGQNVTFRCDPISEHNRLYWYRQTLGQGPEFLTYFQNEAQLEKSRLLSDRFSAERPKGSFSTLEIQRTEQGDSAMYLCASSRDSYQETQYFGPGTRLLVL.

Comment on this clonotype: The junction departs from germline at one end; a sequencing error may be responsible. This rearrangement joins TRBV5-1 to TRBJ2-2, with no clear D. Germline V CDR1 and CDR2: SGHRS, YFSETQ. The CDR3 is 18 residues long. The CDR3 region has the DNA TGCGCCAGCAGTTTGGGGAACTCGATGGTGTGGGACACCGGGGAGCTGTTTTTT. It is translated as CASSLGNSMVWDTGELFF. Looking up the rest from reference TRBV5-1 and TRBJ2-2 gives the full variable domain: KAGVTQTPRYLIKTRGQQVTLSCSPISGHRSVSWYQQTPGQGLQFLFEYFSETQRNKGNFPGRFSGRQFSNSRSEMNVSTLELGDSALYLCASSLGNSMVWDTGELFFGEGSRLTVL.

The CDR3: CASSFGRTLRDGSHEQYF. The CDR3 bases are TGTGCCAGCAGTTTCGGCAGGACCCTTAGGGATGGGTCTCACGAGCAGTACTTC. The chain joins TRBV27 to TRBJ2-7; D remains unclear. Germline lookup yields CDR1 MNHEY and CDR2 SMNVEV (reference sequence). V shed 3 bases and J shed 5 bases, with 26 bases lying between them. This CDR3 has 18 residues.

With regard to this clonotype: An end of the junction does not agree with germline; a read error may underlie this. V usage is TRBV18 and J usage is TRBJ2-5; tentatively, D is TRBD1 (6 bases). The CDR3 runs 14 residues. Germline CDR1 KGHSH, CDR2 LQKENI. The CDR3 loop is CASSPGQSQETQHF. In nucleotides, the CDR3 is TGTGCCAGCTCACCCGGACAGAGCCAAGAGACCCAGCACTTC.

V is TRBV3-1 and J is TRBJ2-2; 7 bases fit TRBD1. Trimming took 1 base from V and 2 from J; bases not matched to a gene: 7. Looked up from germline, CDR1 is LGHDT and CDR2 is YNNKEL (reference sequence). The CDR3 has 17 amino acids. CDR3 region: CASSQAVLGGNTGELFF. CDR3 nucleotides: TGTGCCAGCAGCCAAGCTGTCTTAGGGGGCAACACCGGGGAGCTGTTTTTT.

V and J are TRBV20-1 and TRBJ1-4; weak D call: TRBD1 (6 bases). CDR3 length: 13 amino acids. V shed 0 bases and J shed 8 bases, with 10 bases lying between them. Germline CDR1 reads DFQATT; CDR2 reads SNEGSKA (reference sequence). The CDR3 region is CSARETGWEKLFF. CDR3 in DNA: TGCAGTGCTAGAGAGACAGGTTGGGAAAAACTGTTTTTT.

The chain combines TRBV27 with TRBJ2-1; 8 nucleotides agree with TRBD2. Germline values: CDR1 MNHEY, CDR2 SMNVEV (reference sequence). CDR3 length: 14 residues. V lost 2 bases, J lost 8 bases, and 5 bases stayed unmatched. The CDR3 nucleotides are TGTGCCAGCAGTTTAGTCGGGGGGGCCCATGAGCAGTTCTTC. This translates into CASSLVGGAHEQFF.

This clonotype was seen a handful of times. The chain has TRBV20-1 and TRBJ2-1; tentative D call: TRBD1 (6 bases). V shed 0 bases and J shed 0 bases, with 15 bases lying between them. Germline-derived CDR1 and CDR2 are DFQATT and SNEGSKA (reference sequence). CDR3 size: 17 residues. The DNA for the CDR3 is TGCAGTGCTAGAGATGATGGGGGCCGTTACTCCTACAATGAGCAGTTCTTC. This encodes CSARDDGGRYSYNEQFF.

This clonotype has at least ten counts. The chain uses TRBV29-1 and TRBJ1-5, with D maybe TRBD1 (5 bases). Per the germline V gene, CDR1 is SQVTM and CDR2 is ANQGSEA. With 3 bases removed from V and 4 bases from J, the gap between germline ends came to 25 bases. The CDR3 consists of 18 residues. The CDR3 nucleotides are TGCAGCGTTGACGTCAGGAAATTAGACAGACGGGGAAATCAGCCCCAGCATTTT. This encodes CSVDVRKLDRRGNQPQHF.

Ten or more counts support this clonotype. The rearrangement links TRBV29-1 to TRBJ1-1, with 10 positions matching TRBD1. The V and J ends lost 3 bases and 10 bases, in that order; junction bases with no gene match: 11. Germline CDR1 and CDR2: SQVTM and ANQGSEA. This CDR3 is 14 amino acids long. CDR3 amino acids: CSVDQAGQGIIAFF. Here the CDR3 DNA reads TGCAGCGTTGACCAGGCGGGACAGGGGATAATAGCTTTCTTT. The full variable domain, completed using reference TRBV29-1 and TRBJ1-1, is SAVISQKPSRDICQRGTSLTIQCQVDSQVTMMFWYRQQPGQSLTLIATANQGSEATYESGFVIDKFPISRPNLTFSTLTVSNMSPEDSSIYLCSVDQAGQGIIAFFGQGTRLTVV.

The CDR3 here is CASSALSDTQYF. The CDR3 DNA sequence: TGTGCCAGCAGTGCCCTGTCGGATACGCAGTATTTT. The chain combines TRBV12-3 or TRBV12-4 with TRBJ2-3; no clear D gene. V was trimmed by 5 bases and J by 6 bases, leaving 9 bases between them. There are 12 residues in the CDR3.

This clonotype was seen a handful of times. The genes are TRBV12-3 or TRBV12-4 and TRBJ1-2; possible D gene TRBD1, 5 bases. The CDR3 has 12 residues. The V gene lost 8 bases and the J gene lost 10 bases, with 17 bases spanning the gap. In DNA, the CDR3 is TGTGCCAGCGCCCCGACAGCGCTCTTCTACACCTTC. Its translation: CASAPTALFYTF.

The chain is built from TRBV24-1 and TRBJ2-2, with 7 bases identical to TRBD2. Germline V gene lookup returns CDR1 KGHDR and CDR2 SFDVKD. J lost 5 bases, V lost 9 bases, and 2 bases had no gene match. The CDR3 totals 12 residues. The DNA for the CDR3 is TGTGCCACCCAGCGGGGAACCGGGGAGCTGTTTTTT. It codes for CATQRGTGELFF.

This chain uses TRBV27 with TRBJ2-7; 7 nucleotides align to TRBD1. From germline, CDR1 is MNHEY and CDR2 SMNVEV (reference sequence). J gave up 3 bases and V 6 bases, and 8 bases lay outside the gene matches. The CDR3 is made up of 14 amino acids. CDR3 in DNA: TGTGCCAGCAGCTACGCACAGGGGTTCTACGAGCAGTACTTC. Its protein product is CASSYAQGFYEQYF.

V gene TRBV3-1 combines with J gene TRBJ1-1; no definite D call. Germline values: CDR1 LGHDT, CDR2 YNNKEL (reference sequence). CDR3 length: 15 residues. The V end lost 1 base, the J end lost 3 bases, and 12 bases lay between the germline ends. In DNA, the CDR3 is TGTGCCAGCAGCCAAGTGGGGAGCGGGGACACTGAAGCTTTCTTT. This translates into CASSQVGSGDTEAFF.

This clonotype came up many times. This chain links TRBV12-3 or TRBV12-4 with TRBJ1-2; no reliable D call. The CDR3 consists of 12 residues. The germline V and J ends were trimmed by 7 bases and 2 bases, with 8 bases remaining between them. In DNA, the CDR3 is TGTGCCAGCACGGACGGCAACTATGGCTACACCTTC. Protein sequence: CASTDGNYGYTF.

Here the CDR3 DNA reads TGCGCCAGCAGCCAAATTACAGGGGACGCTGAAGCTTTCTTT. Translating gives CASSQITGDAEAFF. The chain employs TRBV4-1 and TRBJ1-1; 7 nucleotides line up with TRBD1. The CDR3 contains 14 residues. Per the germline V gene, CDR1 is MGHRA and CDR2 is YSYEKL. Trimming took 2 bases from V and 6 from J; bases not matched to a gene: 6.

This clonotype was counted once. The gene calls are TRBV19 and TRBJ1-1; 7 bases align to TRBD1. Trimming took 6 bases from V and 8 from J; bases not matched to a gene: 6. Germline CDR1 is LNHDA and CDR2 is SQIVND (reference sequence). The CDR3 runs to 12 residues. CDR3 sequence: CASSQPGQEAFF. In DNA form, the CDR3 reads TGTGCCAGTAGCCAACCGGGACAGGAAGCTTTCTTT.

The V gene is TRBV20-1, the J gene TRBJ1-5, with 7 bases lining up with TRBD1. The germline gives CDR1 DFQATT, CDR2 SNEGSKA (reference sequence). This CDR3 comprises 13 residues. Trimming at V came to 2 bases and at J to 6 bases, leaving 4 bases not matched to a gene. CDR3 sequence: CSARIQGTQPQHF. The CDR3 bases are TGCAGTGCTAGAATACAGGGGACTCAGCCCCAGCATTTT.

The CDR3 here is CSAMVGEQFF. In nucleotides, the CDR3 is TGCAGTGCTATGGTGGGTGAGCAGTTCTTC. V usage is TRBV20-1 and J usage is TRBJ2-1; no reliable D call. Germline V gene sequence: CDR1 DFQATT, CDR2 SNEGSKA (reference sequence). Trimming removed 4 bases from V and 9 bases from J, with 7 bases in between. The CDR3 contains 10 residues.

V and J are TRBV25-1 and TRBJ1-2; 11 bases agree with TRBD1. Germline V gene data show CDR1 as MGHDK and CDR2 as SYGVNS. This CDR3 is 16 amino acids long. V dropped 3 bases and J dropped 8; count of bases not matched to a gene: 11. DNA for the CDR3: TGTGCCAGCAGTGAGACCGGGACAGGGGGTTTGAAAGGCTACACCTTC. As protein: CASSETGTGGLKGYTF.